One sample yielded the 21 T cell receptor beta chains listed below, sequenced in a study of T cells in Graves' hyperthyroidism and ophthalmopathy. TCR beta CDR3 regions were amplified from RNA. The TCR CDR3 was amplified in a first-round RT-PCR using the HTBI primer set. Each CDR3 protein gets one entry after TCRdb re-called the multiplex PCR reads with MiXCR. In the table there are approximately 700,000 distinct CDR3 sequences, about 17% of which are singletons. The material sequenced was blood. These receptors all come from a man aged 18 to 30 with Graves' hyperthyroidism.

J is TRBJ2-3 and V is TRBV6-2 or TRBV6-3, with D possibly being TRBD2 (5 bases). The CDR3 is 19 residues long. Germline V gene sequence: CDR1 MNHEY, CDR2 SVGEGT. V lost 0 bases to trimming and J lost 0 bases, with 19 bases between them. The CDR3 here is CASSYSTTPLDSSTDTQYF. Here the CDR3 DNA reads TGTGCCAGCAGTTACTCGACTACTCCGCTAGATTCTAGCACAGATACGCAGTATTTT.

This clonotype was detected ten times or more. The chain has TRBV20-1 and TRBJ2-7; D may match TRBD1 or TRBD2 (5 bases each). The CDR3 covers 13 residues. Germline V gene lookup returns CDR1 DFQATT and CDR2 SNEGSKA (reference sequence). V lost 4 bases, J lost 0 bases, and 10 bases lay in between. The CDR3 loop reads CSATGTHSYEQYF. CDR3 bases: TGCAGTGCTACCGGGACCCACTCCTACGAGCAGTACTTC.

The chain couples TRBV29-1 to TRBJ2-7, with TRBD2 matching 15 bases. V trimming: 4 bases; J trimming: 6 bases; junction bases outside the gene matches: 7. Germline V gene lookup returns CDR1 SQVTM and CDR2 ANQGSEA. The CDR3 totals 15 residues. The CDR3 reads CSVAGTSGRTSEQYF. Here the CDR3 DNA reads TGCAGCGTTGCTGGGACTAGCGGGAGGACCTCCGAGCAGTACTTC.

This clonotype was seen many times. The rearrangement joins TRBV7-8 to TRBJ2-5; D gene uncertain. The CDR3 spans 9 residues. CDR1 is SGHVS, CDR2 FQNEAQ, per germline. V was trimmed by 1 base and J by 13 bases, leaving 4 bases between them. DNA for the CDR3: TGTGCCAGCAGCTTAGGTCCGTACTTC. It encodes CASSLGPYF. Variable domain in full (rest from reference TRBV7-8 and TRBJ2-5): GAGVSQSPRYKVAKRGQDVALRCDPISGHVSLFWYQQALGQGPEFLTYFQNEAQLDKSGLPSDRFFAERPEGSVSTLKIQRTQQEDSAVYLCASSLGPYFGPGTRLLVL.

This clonotype was counted only a few times. The CDR3 reads CAASRALGNSPLHF. CDR3 sequence (DNA): TGTGCCGCCTCTAGGGCGCTGGGTAATTCACCCCTCCACTTT. The chain links TRBV27 to TRBJ1-6, with D uncertain. The germline V gene has CDR1 MNHEY and CDR2 SMNVEV (reference sequence). This CDR3 is 14 amino acids long. The V gene lost 11 bases and the J gene lost 6 bases, with 17 bases spanning the gap.

Ten or more counts support this clonotype. This chain uses TRBV7-9 with TRBJ2-1; TRBD1 is a possible D gene (6 bases). The CDR3 runs 15 residues. Germline CDR1 reads SEHNR; CDR2 reads FQNEAQ (reference sequence). The ends were cut back, 5 bases at V and 8 bases at J, with 19 bases in the middle. CDR3 residues: CASSLPPGTIDEQFF. The CDR3 region has the DNA TGTGCCAGCAGCCTACCACCCGGGACAATCGATGAGCAGTTCTTC.

This clonotype occurred a few times. The rearrangement joins TRBV20-1 to TRBJ2-7; D ambiguous. Trimming pared 3 bases from V and 4 bases from J, leaving 7 bases between. Germline V gene sequence: CDR1 DFQATT, CDR2 SNEGSKA (reference sequence). CDR3 size: 11 residues. CDR3 region: CSASFIYEQYF. The CDR3 DNA is TGCAGTGCTAGCTTTATATACGAGCAGTACTTC.

This clonotype was detected a few times. Given a much more abundant clone one base away, this may be a read error. The rearrangement links TRBV2 to TRBJ1-1; TRBD1 matches at 10 bases. The V and J ends lost 9 bases and 2 bases, in that order; junction bases with no gene match: 3. Per germline, CDR1 SNHLY and CDR2 FYNNEI. The CDR3 is made up of 13 amino acids. In DNA form, the CDR3 reads TGTGCCAGAGGGACAGGGGCCAACACTGAAGCTTTCTTT. Residues: CARGTGANTEAFF.

The chain combines TRBV14 with TRBJ1-1, with a tentative D call TRBD1 (5 bases). Germline V CDR1 and CDR2: SGHDN, FVKESK. The CDR3 extends over 16 amino acids. Trimming removed 0 bases at V and 6 bases at J, with 17 bases between. The CDR3 protein is CASSQEGTAIIPEAFF. CDR3 DNA sequence: TGTGCCAGCAGCCAAGAGGGGACCGCCATAATCCCTGAAGCTTTCTTT.

The sample holds many counts of this clonotype. V is TRBV20-1 and J is TRBJ2-3; the match to TRBD2 covers 11 bases. Germline V gene lookup returns CDR1 DFQATT and CDR2 SNEGSKA (reference sequence). With V trimmed by 6 bases and J by 0 bases, 11 bases remained unmatched. CDR3 length: 17 amino acids. The chain's CDR3 is CSAITSGRERSTDTQYF. The CDR3 coding sequence is TGCAGTGCCATAACTAGCGGGAGAGAGCGGAGCACAGATACGCAGTATTTT.

This clonotype was observed a handful of times. The CDR3 protein is CASSLARQEQYF. In nucleotides, the CDR3 is TGTGCCAGCAGCTTAGCGCGTCAAGAGCAGTACTTC. This chain uses TRBV7-9 with TRBJ2-7; D gene unclear. The germline gives CDR1 SEHNR, CDR2 FQNEAQ (reference sequence). The V and J ends lost 0 bases and 7 bases respectively, with 7 bases between them. The CDR3 is 12 amino acids.

Details on this clonotype: Given a much more abundant clone one base away, this may be a read error. J is TRBJ2-1 and V is TRBV20-1; TRBD2 aligns across 7 bases. Germline V lookup: CDR1 DFQATT, CDR2 SNEGSKA (reference sequence). V lost 4 bases, J lost 8 bases, and 8 bases stayed unmatched. The CDR3 covers 13 residues. CDR3 sequence (DNA): TGCAGTGCTATAGTGGGAGGGCAGGATGAGCAGTTCTTC. Translated, it gives CSAIVGGQDEQFF.

This clonotype was seen at least ten times. V usage is TRBV7-9 and J usage is TRBJ2-3, with D maybe TRBD1 (6 bases). In germline, CDR1 is SEHNR, CDR2 FQNEAQ (reference sequence). This CDR3 is built from 16 residues. V was trimmed by 5 bases and J by 0 bases, leaving 15 bases between them. CDR3 region: CASSPRDKRSTDTQYF. CDR3 in DNA: TGTGCCAGCAGCCCCCGGGACAAACGAAGCACAGATACGCAGTATTTT.

This clonotype turned up a few times. The chain recombines TRBV10-3 with TRBJ2-7; TRBD2 is a possible D gene (5 bases). This CDR3 has 14 residues. The V and J ends lost 6 bases and 3 bases respectively, with 15 bases between them. CDR1 is ENHRY and CDR2 is SYGVKD in the germline V gene. In DNA, the CDR3 is TGTGCCATCAGATCAGCGGCCGACTTCTACGAGCAGTACTTC. Translating it yields CAIRSAADFYEQYF.

This clonotype was recorded a few times. The V and J genes are TRBV4-1 and TRBJ1-5; D gene ambiguous. The CDR3 length is 15 residues. Per the germline V gene, CDR1 is MGHRA and CDR2 is YSYEKL. V was shortened by 5 bases and J by 3 bases, with 14 bases between the two germline ends. DNA for the CDR3: TGCGCCAGCAGCACTAGAGACGGCTCCAATCAGCCCCAGCATTTT. This translates into CASSTRDGSNQPQHF.

This clonotype showed up just a few times. CDR3 nucleotide sequence: TGTGCCAGTAGTAACAGGGATGGCACGAGTGGCTACACCTTC. This codes for CASSNRDGTSGYTF. The chain couples TRBV19 to TRBJ1-2; weak D call: TRBD1 (6 bases). The germline V gene has CDR1 LNHDA and CDR2 SQIVND (reference sequence). This CDR3 has 14 residues. V lost 4 bases and J lost 7, with 16 bases in between.

The chain employs TRBV6-1 and TRBJ1-2, with D maybe TRBD1 (6 bases). Looked up from germline, CDR1 is MNHNS and CDR2 is SASEGT. Trimming took off 6 bases at V and 4 bases at J, with 12 bases between the two ends. The CDR3 length is 13 residues. DNA of the CDR3: TGTGCCAGCAGCTTTACGGACAGCTATGGCTACACCTTC. Its protein is CASSFTDSYGYTF.

CDR3 amino acids: CASSRAGRTTDTQYF. In nucleotides, the CDR3 is TGTGCCAGCAGCCGGGCGGGACGGACGACAGATACGCAGTATTTT. The rearrangement uses TRBV14 and TRBJ2-3, with D possibly being TRBD2 (6 bases). V lost 4 bases and J lost 3, with 14 bases in between. The CDR3 is made up of 15 amino acids. In germline, CDR1 is SGHDN, CDR2 FVKESK.

This clonotype was detected only a few times. The chain is built from TRBV20-1 and TRBJ2-3; 9 bases map to TRBD2. Germline V CDR1 and CDR2: DFQATT, SNEGSKA (reference sequence). The CDR3 loop spans 14 amino acids. V lost 8 bases and J lost 9; bases outside the gene matches: 15. The chain's CDR3 is CSPRVAGAQRTQYF. The CDR3 DNA sequence: TGCAGTCCCCGGGTAGCGGGAGCCCAGAGGACGCAGTATTTT.

Here the CDR3 reads CASSHRAADEKLFF. CDR3 DNA sequence: TGTGCCAGCAGCCACAGGGCGGCAGATGAAAAACTGTTTTTT. The chain couples TRBV7-9 to TRBJ1-4, with D maybe TRBD1 (6 bases). The V gene's germline CDR1 is SEHNR and CDR2 FQNEAQ (reference sequence). V lost 5 bases and J lost 6, with 13 bases in between. This CDR3 is 14 amino acids long.

This clonotype was picked up a small number of times. The chain links TRBV20-1 to TRBJ2-7; TRBD1 might be the D (5 bases). The V and J ends lost 3 bases and 0 bases respectively, with 15 bases between them. The CDR3 length is 15 residues. Germline V gene data show CDR1 as DFQATT and CDR2 as SNEGSKA (reference sequence). CDR3: CSASEDTEASYEQYF. The CDR3 nucleotides read TGCAGTGCTAGTGAGGACACAGAAGCCTCCTACGAGCAGTACTTC.